Given below is one TCR beta chain in context. This entry is derived from a study of blood T cell repertoires in COVID-19. Authors' methods: It was from reference gene primer amplification that nucleated cell counts were estimated. The protocol was immunoSEQ multiplex PCR, while the TCRdb copy is restricted to in-frame clones and leaves out a portion. The V and J calls and clone size are taken from that table; D and trimming were inferred from the DNA. The data show under 250,000 clones, 85% seen once. The study recruited people aged roughly 18 to 100 years across around 24 US areas. Germline V CDR1 and CDR2: SQVTM, ANQGSEA. The CDR3 has 13 residues. The V end lost 7 bases, the J end lost 8 bases, and 17 bases lay between the germline ends.

The chain is built from TRBV29-1 and TRBJ1-4; possibly TRBD1 for D (6 bases). Input material: PBMCs or T cells enriched from blood (not recorded which). This clonotype was obtained from a woman in her forties or fifties with acute COVID-19. CDR3 residues: CSADRSKKEKLFF. CDR3 nucleotides: TGCAGCGCTGACAGGTCCAAAAAAGAAAAACTGTTTTTT.